The 23 T cell receptor beta chains in this list originate from one sample, sequenced in a study of shared clonotypes between healthy human individuals. Sequenced by immunoSEQ multiplex PCR; TCRdb stores in-frame clones only, minus some. This sample carries around 100,000 clones, about 62% of them seen once, and the ten largest clones take under 30%. The specimen was memory CD8+ T cells sorted from blood. Sample subset: CD45RO+ cells pooled with CCR7-negative TemRA cells. The receptors stem from a woman under 40 in good health.

The chain couples TRBV6-4 to TRBJ2-6; tentative D call: TRBD1 (6 bases). CDR1 and CDR2 from the germline V gene are MRHNA and SNTAGT. Trimming stripped 5 bases from V and 0 bases from J, with 11 bases between. The CDR3 runs 16 residues. In DNA, the CDR3 is TGTGCCAGCAGTCCGGACAGTTTCTCTGGGGCCAACGTCCTGACTTTC. Amino acid sequence: CASSPDSFSGANVLTF.

This clone was seen more than once but under ten times. The chain has TRBV25-1 and TRBJ2-7; 8 nucleotides agree with TRBD2. Germline V gene sequence: CDR1 MGHDK, CDR2 SYGVNS. The length of the CDR3 is 16 residues. With V trimmed by 3 bases and J by 2 bases, 9 bases remained unmatched. The CDR3 coding sequence is TGTGCCAGCAGTGAGACGAGTCGGGAGGGTACCTACGAGCAGTACTTC. Residues: CASSETSREGTYEQYF.

The table lists this clone with a few counts. The J gene is TRBJ2-4, the V gene TRBV7-6; perhaps D is TRBD1 or TRBD2 (6 bases each). Trimming pared 1 base from V and 1 base from J, leaving 17 bases between. The CDR3 extends over 18 amino acids. Germline assignment: CDR1 SGHVS and CDR2 FNYEAQ. The CDR3 loop reads CASSLVPPGGGAKNIQYF. The DNA of the CDR3 is TGTGCCAGCAGCTTAGTACCCCCAGGAGGGGGGGCCAAAAACATTCAGTACTTC.

The V gene is TRBV7-8, the J gene TRBJ2-3, with a weak D call TRBD2 (6 bases). Trimming took off 5 bases at V and 0 bases at J, with 15 bases between the two ends. Germline lookup yields CDR1 SGHVS and CDR2 FQNEAQ. This CDR3 has 16 amino acids. The CDR3 here is CASSPPRSGSTDTQYF. The CDR3, as DNA: TGTGCCAGCAGCCCTCCGAGGAGCGGGAGCACAGATACGCAGTATTTT.

DNA of the CDR3: TGTGCCAGCAGCCCCTCTCCCAATGAGCAGTTCTTC. The encoded protein is CASSPSPNEQFF. J is TRBJ2-1 and V is TRBV7-2; no definite D call. The germline CDR1 and CDR2 sequences are SGHTA and FQGNSA. This CDR3 contains 12 residues. V lost 5 bases and J lost 6, with 8 bases in between.

The sample holds a few counts of this clone. The chain is built from TRBV6-1 and TRBJ2-1; 9 bases are a match to TRBD2. Germline loops: CDR1 MNHNS, CDR2 SASEGT. V was clipped by 3 bases and J by 4 bases; unmatched bases: 4. The CDR3 spans 15 residues. The chain's CDR3 is CASSDEAGGYNEQFF. DNA of the CDR3: TGTGCCAGCAGTGACGAGGCGGGAGGGTACAATGAGCAGTTCTTC.

In regard to this clone: A much larger clone lies a single base off, so this may be a read error. The chain employs TRBV25-1 and TRBJ2-7; D gene unclear. The CDR3 extends over 13 amino acids. CDR1 is MGHDK, CDR2 SYGVNS, per germline. The CDR3 sequence is CASSEKSSYGQYF. The CDR3, as DNA: TGTGCCAGCAGTGAAAAGAGCTCCTACGGGCAGTACTTC.

The rearrangement links TRBV7-9 to TRBJ2-7, with D hard to call. V dropped 1 base and J dropped 5 bases, with 18 bases sitting between them. The CDR3 totals 16 residues. Germline V gives CDR1 SEHNR, CDR2 FQNEAQ (reference sequence). The CDR3 sequence is CASSLVRPQTGHEQYF. As DNA, the CDR3 is TGTGCCAGCAGCTTAGTCAGGCCACAAACCGGCCACGAGCAGTACTTC.

The rearrangement uses TRBV27 and TRBJ2-6; D ambiguous. The ends were cut back, 1 base at V and 0 bases at J, with 4 bases in the middle. Germline V gene sequence: CDR1 MNHEY, CDR2 SMNVEV (reference sequence). This CDR3 spans 15 amino acids. CDR3 nucleotides: TGTGCCAGCAGTTTATTAAGCTCTGGGGCCAACGTCCTGACTTTC. It yields the protein CASSLLSSGANVLTF.

Only one count was recorded for this clone. The genes are TRBV19 and TRBJ2-7; TRBD2 matches 12 bases. This CDR3 has 20 amino acids. With 4 bases clipped from V and 1 base from J, the junction kept 17 bases outside the gene matches. The germline V gene has CDR1 LNHDA and CDR2 SQIVND (reference sequence). In nucleotides, the CDR3 is TGTGCCAGTAGTACCTATGGGGAACTAGCGGGAGGAAAATCGTCCTACGAGCAGTACTTC. Its translation is CASSTYGELAGGKSSYEQYF.

This clone was recorded once. CDR3 bases: TGTGCCAGCAGTCCCCGCCACAGAGTCTACGAGCAGTACTTC. This codes for CASSPRHRVYEQYF. The rearrangement uses TRBV6-6 and TRBJ2-7; D is unresolved. The CDR3 runs to 14 residues. Germline V CDR1 and CDR2: MNHNY, SVGAGI (reference sequence). V was trimmed by 5 bases and J by 3 bases, leaving 14 bases between them.

The chain links TRBV7-8 to TRBJ1-5, with 7 bases matching TRBD1. The V segment lost 1 base and the J segment 5 bases; nucleotides outside the gene matches: 5. The CDR3 loop spans 15 amino acids. The germline V gene encodes CDR1 SGHVS and CDR2 FQNEAQ. DNA for the CDR3: TGTGCCAGCAGCTTAGGGGCAGGGGGTGATCAGCCCCAGCATTTT. Protein sequence: CASSLGAGGDQPQHF. Supplemented by reference TRBV7-8 and TRBJ1-5, the full variable domain reads GAGVSQSPRYKVAKRGQDVALRCDPISGHVSLFWYQQALGQGPEFLTYFQNEAQLDKSGLPSDRFFAERPEGSVSTLKIQRTQQEDSAVYLCASSLGAGGDQPQHFGDGTRLSIL.

The chain couples TRBV7-8 to TRBJ2-7; D might be TRBD1 (6 bases). Germline loops: CDR1 SGHVS, CDR2 FQNEAQ. The CDR3 runs to 16 residues. V lost 1 base, J lost 3 bases, and 16 bases lay in between. DNA of the CDR3: TGTGCCAGCAGCTTAGAATCAGGGGCCACTTTCTACGAGCAGTACTTC. Protein product: CASSLESGATFYEQYF.

Note on this clone: A far larger clone differs by one base, so this is likely a read error. This chain joins TRBV6-5 and TRBJ2-1; unclear D gene. Per germline, CDR1 MNHEY and CDR2 SVGAGI. The ends were cut back, 5 bases at V and 7 bases at J, with 18 bases in the middle. This CDR3 region has 15 residues. In DNA form, the CDR3 reads TGTGCCAGCAGTGTATTCGGCACCTCCGGAAATGAGCAGTTCTTC. It yields the protein CASSVFGTSGNEQFF.

This sequence joins TRBV19 and TRBJ2-5; TRBD1 matches 11 bases. Germline lookup yields CDR1 LNHDA and CDR2 SQIVND (reference sequence). The V segment lost 3 bases and the J segment 5 bases; nucleotides outside the gene matches: 5. The CDR3 runs to 15 residues. The DNA for the CDR3 is TGTGCCAGTAGTATTCGGACAGGGGGCGCTGAGACCCAGTACTTC. This sequence encodes CASSIRTGGAETQYF. Complete variable domain (other parts from reference TRBV19 and TRBJ2-5): DGGITQSPKYLFRKEGQNVTLSCEQNLNHDAMYWYRQDPGQGLRLIYYSQIVNDFQKGDIAEGYSVSREKKESFPLTVTSAQKNPTAFYLCASSIRTGGAETQYFGPGTRLLVL.

The chain uses TRBV30 and TRBJ2-5; D is ambiguous. The CDR3 is 14 amino acids. Looked up from germline, CDR1 is GTSNPN and CDR2 is SVGIG (reference sequence). Trimming took 0 bases from V and 1 from J, leaving 9 bases between them. The CDR3 protein is CAWSVGYGQETQYF. CDR3 coding DNA: TGTGCCTGGAGTGTAGGATACGGCCAAGAGACCCAGTACTTC.

J is TRBJ2-3 and V is TRBV7-6, with 11 bases lining up with TRBD1. CDR1 and CDR2 from the germline V gene are SGHVS and FNYEAQ. The CDR3 loop spans 17 amino acids. Unmatched junction bases numbered 8, after V lost 1 base and J lost 5 bases. The CDR3 reads CASSLGTGTGGIDTQYF. As DNA, the CDR3 is TGTGCCAGCAGCTTAGGAACCGGGACAGGGGGAATAGATACGCAGTATTTT.

The gene calls are TRBV6-6 and TRBJ2-7; 9 nucleotides agree with TRBD2. Germline-derived CDR1 and CDR2 are MNHNY and SVGAGI (reference sequence). V was pared by 7 bases and J by 3 bases, with 7 bases of the junction left unmatched. The CDR3 runs 14 residues. In DNA, the CDR3 is TGTGCCAGCAATTCCCTAGCGGGAATCTACGAGCAGTACTTC. Its protein is CASNSLAGIYEQYF.

The rearrangement links TRBV2 to TRBJ2-3; D gene unclear. This CDR3 contains 11 residues. The V gene's germline CDR1 is SNHLY and CDR2 FYNNEI. V lost 5 bases, J lost 6 bases, and 6 bases lay in between. The CDR3 DNA follows: TGTGCCAGCAGTCAAGGTGATACGCAGTATTTT. Amino acid sequence: CASSQGDTQYF.

This clone has a handful of counts. V gene TRBV7-9 combines with J gene TRBJ2-1; D may match TRBD1 or TRBD2 (6 bases each). The CDR3 spans 16 residues. The V gene lost 5 bases and the J gene lost 8 bases, with 22 bases spanning the gap. CDR1 is SEHNR, CDR2 FQNEAQ, per germline (reference sequence). The DNA for the CDR3 is TGTGCCAGCAGCCTAGGGGGGTCTACCCGGAGGGATGAGCAGTTCTTC. Translated, it gives CASSLGGSTRRDEQFF.

The V gene is TRBV5-6, the J gene TRBJ1-2; no clear D gene. V gave up 0 bases and J gave up 8 bases, with 11 bases separating them. Germline V lookup: CDR1 SGHDT, CDR2 YYEEEE. The CDR3 runs 13 residues. The CDR3 loop is CASSLAGWSGYTF. CDR3 nucleotides: TGTGCCAGCAGCTTGGCGGGTTGGTCGGGCTACACCTTC.

The chain couples TRBV27 to TRBJ1-1; TRBD1 matches at 8 bases. CDR3 length equals 15 residues. The germline V gene has CDR1 MNHEY and CDR2 SMNVEV (reference sequence). V lost 5 bases, J lost 5 bases, and 10 bases stayed unmatched. The CDR3 region is CASSPGQGARTEAFF. The CDR3 DNA is TGTGCCAGCAGTCCAGGGCAGGGGGCCAGGACTGAAGCTTTCTTT.

The chain joins TRBV5-4 to TRBJ2-7, with D hard to call. Germline-derived CDR1 and CDR2 are SGHNT and YYREEE (reference sequence). The V end lost 4 bases, the J end lost 5 bases, and 13 bases lay between the germline ends. The CDR3 extends over 13 amino acids. The CDR3 region has the DNA TGTGCCAGCAGCCCCCAATCCCAAGACGAGCAGTACTTC. Protein sequence: CASSPQSQDEQYF.